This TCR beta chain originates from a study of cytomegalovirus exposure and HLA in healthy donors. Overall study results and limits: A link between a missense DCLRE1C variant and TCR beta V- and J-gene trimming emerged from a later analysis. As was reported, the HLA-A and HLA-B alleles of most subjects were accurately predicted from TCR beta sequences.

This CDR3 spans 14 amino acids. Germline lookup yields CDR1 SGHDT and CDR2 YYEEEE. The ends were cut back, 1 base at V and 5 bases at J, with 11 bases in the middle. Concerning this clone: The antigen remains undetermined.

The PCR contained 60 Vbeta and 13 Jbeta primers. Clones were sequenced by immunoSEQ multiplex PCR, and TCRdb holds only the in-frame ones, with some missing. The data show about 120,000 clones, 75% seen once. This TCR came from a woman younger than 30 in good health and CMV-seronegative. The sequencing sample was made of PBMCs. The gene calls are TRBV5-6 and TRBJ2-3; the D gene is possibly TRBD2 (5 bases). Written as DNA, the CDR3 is TGTGCCAGCAGCTTGTGGGAGTTTGGAGATACGCAGTATTTT. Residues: CASSLWEFGDTQYF.